These 23 T cell receptor beta chains share one sample of origin, sequenced in a study of T cell clonality in common variable immunodeficiency. Data came from immunoSEQ multiplex PCR; TCRdb stores just in-frame clones and leaves some out. Observed in the sample are approximately 30,000 clones, none of them singletons. These receptors' targets are unknown. Findings and limits, study-wide: Fewer deletions and N-nucleotide insertions were reportedly seen in common variable immunodeficiency TCR beta sequences.

Sequencing was performed on peripheral blood mononuclear cells. The receptors stem from a human donor with common variable immunodeficiency.

With respect to this clone: The read ends 3 residues shy of where the CDR3 ends; the end is completed using the germline J gene. The chain combines TRBV7-3 with TRBJ2-1; D is tentatively TRBD1 or TRBD2 (6 bases each). V was trimmed by 1 base and J by 4 bases, leaving 14 bases between them. This CDR3 comprises 16 residues. Germline CDR1 and CDR2: SGHTA and FQGTGA. The CDR3 loop is CASSLRSQGRYNEQFF. The part of the CDR3 DNA that was read is TGTGCCAGCAGCTTAAGGTCGCAGGGGAGGTACAATGAG. The full variable domain, its missing parts supplied by reference TRBV7-3 and TRBJ2-1, is GAGVSQTPSNKVTEKGKYVELRCDPISGHTALYWYRQSLGQGPEFLIYFQGTGAADDSGLPNDRFFAVRPEGSVSTLKIQRTERGDSAVYLCASSLRSQGRYNEQFFGPGTRLTVL.

This clone came up many times. The CDR3 end is not reached by the read, which stops 3 residues before it; the germline J gene fills it in. The chain carries TRBV13 and TRBJ2-3; 7 bases are a match to TRBD1. Germline-derived CDR1 and CDR2 are PRHDT and FYEKMQ (reference sequence). V lost 5 bases and J lost 2; bases outside the gene matches: 7. The CDR3 extends over 15 amino acids. The sequenced part of the CDR3 DNA is TGTGCCAGCAGCACGCGACAGGGTCTCACAGATACG. Protein sequence: CASSTRQGLTDT. The whole CDR3 reads CASSTRQGLTDTQYF.

This clone was detected a few times. With the read ending 3 residues before the CDR3 end, the germline J gene is used to fill in that end. The rearrangement uses TRBV11-2 and TRBJ1-4; D remains unclear. The ends were cut back, 1 base at V and 0 bases at J, with 3 bases in the middle. Germline V gene lookup returns CDR1 SGHAT and CDR2 FQNNGV. This CDR3 contains 14 residues. The sequenced part of the CDR3 DNA is TGTGCCAGCAGCTTAGGGCCAACTAATGAAAAA. Protein sequence: CASSLGPTNEK. The complete CDR3 protein is CASSLGPTNEKLFF.

This clone has ten or more counts. The read finishes 3 residues shy of the CDR3 end, and the germline J gene is used to complete it. The chain employs TRBV7-3 and TRBJ2-2, with 10 bases matching TRBD2. In germline, CDR1 is SGHTA, CDR2 FQGTGA. There are 16 residues in the CDR3. The trim removed 0 bases at V and 5 bases at J, leaving 3 bases unmatched. Partial CDR3 DNA: TGTGCCAGCAGCTTAACGGCTAGCGGGAGTACCGGGGAG. Protein: CASSLTASGSTGE. The full CDR3 reads CASSLTASGSTGELFF. The full variable domain, its missing parts supplied by reference TRBV7-3 and TRBJ2-2, is GAGVSQTPSNKVTEKGKYVELRCDPISGHTALYWYRQSLGQGPEFLIYFQGTGAADDSGLPNDRFFAVRPEGSVSTLKIQRTERGDSAVYLCASSLTASGSTGELFFGEGSRLTVL.

This clone appeared many times. CDR3 DNA, as far as it was read: TGTGCCATCTCGCGGCGGGATCGCACAGATACG. This codes for CAISRRDRTDT. The CDR3 as a whole reads CAISRRDRTDTQYF. The chain joins TRBV10-3 to TRBJ2-3; the D gene is possibly TRBD2 (6 bases). From the germline J gene comes the end of the CDR3, since the read stops 3 residues before it. Between the trimmed V and J ends, which lost 8 bases and 1 base, there was a span of 13 bases. Germline V gene sequence: CDR1 ENHRY, CDR2 SYGVKD. The CDR3 length is 14 residues.

As to this clone: The CDR3 end falls 3 residues outside the read, so it is completed with the germline J gene. The V and J genes are TRBV2 and TRBJ2-7, with 7 nucleotides matching TRBD1. CDR1 SNHLY and CDR2 FYNNEI come from the germline V gene. V trimming: 6 bases; J trimming: 3 bases; junction bases outside the gene matches: 14. CDR3 size: 16 residues. The CDR3 sequence: CASRGSRAQGNYEQYF. Partial CDR3 DNA: TGTGCCAGCAGGGGGTCGCGGGCACAGGGGAACTACGAG.

This clone is deemed medium-sized. Read sequence stops 3 residues before the CDR3 end, and the germline J gene provides the missing end. The V gene is TRBV20-1, the J gene TRBJ2-1, with 8 bases identical to TRBD1. Trimming cost V 6 bases and J 3 bases; bases outside gene matches: 7. Germline loops: CDR1 DFQATT, CDR2 SNEGSKA (reference sequence). CDR3 length: 14 amino acids. CDR3 protein: CSAYGQGYYNEQFF. The sequenced CDR3 bases are TGCAGTGCCTATGGACAGGGATACTACAATGAG.

This clone has at least ten counts. The sequenced fragment ends 3 residues before the CDR3 boundary, so the rest is inferred from the germline J gene. This chain links TRBV20-1 with TRBJ2-3, with 11 bases identical to TRBD1. Unmatched junction bases numbered 6, after V lost 3 bases and J lost 4 bases. Per the germline V gene, CDR1 is DFQATT and CDR2 is SNEGSKA (reference sequence). The CDR3 covers 15 residues. CDR3 in amino acids: CSASVRDRGSDTQYF. CDR3 bases read: TGCAGTGCTAGCGTCCGGGACAGGGGGTCAGATACG.

The CDR3 sequence: CASSIIGPSDEQYF. CDR3 DNA, as far as it was read: TGTGCCAGTAGTATTATTGGTCCGAGCGACGAG. V usage is TRBV19 and J usage is TRBJ2-7; D not resolved. The CDR3 is cut off 3 residues early in the read; its end comes from the germline J gene. Germline CDR1 and CDR2: LNHDA and SQIVND (reference sequence). The CDR3 consists of 14 residues. V was trimmed by 3 bases and J by 5 bases, leaving 14 bases between them.

This clone is deemed medium-sized. A junction boundary mismatches the germline segment, possibly from a read error. The CDR3 sequence: CATSRGRINRPQHF. CDR3 DNA (partial): TGTGCCACCAGCAGAGGGCGGATAAATCGGCCC. The chain recombines TRBV15 with TRBJ1-5; no clear D gene. From the germline J gene comes the end of the CDR3, since the read stops 3 residues before it. Per germline, CDR1 LNHNV and CDR2 YYDKDF (reference sequence). The CDR3 consists of 14 residues.

Of note for this clone: A clone one base away is much larger, so this may be a read error. The read stops 3 residues short of the end of the CDR3; the missing end is completed from the germline J gene. The chain is built from TRBV13 and TRBJ2-7; D remains ambiguous. Germline assignment: CDR1 PRHDT and CDR2 FYEKMQ (reference sequence). CDR3 length equals 13 residues. The CDR3 is CAGSTRIGYEQYF. The covered CDR3 bases are TGTGCCGGCAGCACCCGAATCGGGTACGAG.

This clone was seen at least ten times. CDR3 in amino acids: CASRTSGHRLYNEQFF. The DNA read from the CDR3 is TGTGCCAGCAGAACATCGGGACACCGACTTTACAATGAG. The chain recombines TRBV6-2 or TRBV6-3 with TRBJ2-1, with a tentative D call TRBD1 (6 bases). The CDR3 is cut off 3 residues early in the read; its end comes from the germline J gene. The CDR3 has 16 residues. Trimming cost V 6 bases and J 4 bases, with 19 bases left between them. CDR1 MNHEY and CDR2 SVGEGT come from the germline V gene.

This clone was picked up a small number of times. The read comes to an end 3 residues before the CDR3 does, leaving the germline J gene to fill in the end. The J gene is TRBJ1-5, the V gene TRBV20-1; D is possibly TRBD1 (5 bases). Trimming removed 6 bases from V and 4 bases from J, with 13 bases in between. CDR3 length: 13 residues. In germline, CDR1 is DFQATT, CDR2 SNEGSKA (reference sequence). The CDR3: CSAHGTWNQPQHF. The sequenced part of the CDR3 DNA is TGCAGTGCCCACGGGACTTGGAATCAGCCC.

This clone was picked up many times. The read terminates 3 residues ahead of where the CDR3 ends, so the germline J gene completes it. J is TRBJ2-5 and V is TRBV6-2 or TRBV6-3; 9 nucleotides line up with TRBD2. Germline values: CDR1 MNHEY, CDR2 SVGEGT. This CDR3 comprises 16 residues. The ends lost 6 bases at V and 4 bases at J; junction bases unmatched: 12. The chain's CDR3 is CASSPASGTTAETQYF. CDR3 bases read: TGTGCCAGCAGCCCTGCTAGCGGGACTACCGCAGAGACC.

This clone was found many times. The CDR3 end falls 3 residues outside the read, so it is completed with the germline J gene. The V gene is TRBV20-1, the J gene TRBJ2-1; 10 positions match TRBD2. V lost 0 bases and J lost 4; bases outside the gene matches: 0. Germline V lookup: CDR1 DFQATT, CDR2 SNEGSKA (reference sequence). This CDR3 has 14 residues. CDR3 amino acids: CSARELAGYNEQFF. The CDR3 bases that were read are TGCAGTGCTAGAGAACTAGCGGGATACAATGAG.

This clone came up many times. The CDR3 end lies 3 residues beyond the end of the read and is filled in from the germline J gene. This chain uses TRBV5-1 with TRBJ1-2, with 8 bases that match TRBD1. The ends lost 2 bases at V and 4 bases at J; junction bases unmatched: 10. Germline CDR1 and CDR2: SGHRS and YFSETQ. The CDR3 spans 16 residues. The CDR3 reads CASSLLQGAKGYGYTF. CDR3 DNA (partial): TGCGCCAGCAGCTTACTCCAGGGGGCGAAGGGCTATGGC.

This clone occurred a few times. The read falls 3 residues short of the CDR3 end, and the missing part is taken from the germline J gene. The chain employs TRBV19 and TRBJ1-4; no clear D. V was trimmed by 1 base and J by 8 bases, leaving 11 bases between them. Per germline, CDR1 LNHDA and CDR2 SQIVND (reference sequence). The CDR3 consists of 14 residues. The CDR3 spells CASSIGRRKEKLFF. The CDR3 bases that were read are TGTGCCAGTAGTATAGGCCGGCGGAAGGAAAAA.

This clone was observed a few times. The read comes to an end 3 residues before the CDR3 does, leaving the germline J gene to fill in the end. This chain links TRBV2 with TRBJ2-3; 12 positions match TRBD2. V dropped 6 bases and J dropped 1; count of bases not matched to a gene: 8. CDR1 SNHLY and CDR2 FYNNEI come from the germline V gene. The CDR3 is made up of 17 amino acids. The CDR3 bases that were read are TGTGCCAGCAGGACGGGACTAGCGGGCTTAGGCACAGATACG. Its protein is CASRTGLAGLGTDT. The CDR3 as a whole reads CASRTGLAGLGTDTQYF. Full variable domain (rest looked up from reference TRBV2 and TRBJ2-3): EPEVTQTPSHQVTQMGQEVILRCVPISNHLYFYWYRQILGQKVEFLVSFYNNEISEKSEIFDDQFSVERPDGSNFTLKIRSTKLEDSAMYFCASRTGLAGLGTDTQYFGPGTRLTVL.

By share, this clone ranks as medium-sized. The read stops 3 residues short of the end of the CDR3; the missing end is completed from the germline J gene. The chain uses TRBV18 and TRBJ2-5, with D unresolved. Per germline, CDR1 KGHSH and CDR2 LQKENI. This CDR3 comprises 13 residues. Trimming pared 2 bases from V and 5 bases from J, leaving 9 bases between. The part of the CDR3 DNA that was read is TGTGCCAGCTCACCAGGATCTAGGGAGACC. Its protein is CASSPGSRET. The whole CDR3 protein reads CASSPGSRETQYF.

This clone was recorded at least ten times. The read ends 3 residues before the CDR3 terminus; that terminus is restored from the germline J gene. The chain is built from TRBV2 and TRBJ2-1, with TRBD1 as a possible D gene (5 bases). The germline V and J ends were trimmed by 3 bases and 7 bases, with 10 bases remaining between them. Germline lookup yields CDR1 SNHLY and CDR2 FYNNEI. CDR3 length: 13 amino acids. The CDR3 spells CASSERTRNEQFF. CDR3 DNA, as far as it was read: TGTGCCAGCAGTGAGAGGACACGTAATGAG.

Points on this clone: The read ends 3 residues before the CDR3 terminus; that terminus is restored from the germline J gene. The chain is built from TRBV2 and TRBJ1-5, with D tentatively TRBD1 (5 bases). CDR1 is SNHLY, CDR2 FYNNEI, per germline. The V end lost 8 bases, the J end lost 5 bases, and 10 bases lay between the germline ends. The CDR3 contains 12 residues. CDR3 bases read: TGTGCCAGCGGGGCAAGGTATCAGCCC. Its translation: CASGARYQP. The CDR3 reads in full as CASGARYQPQHF.

As concerns this clone: The read is 3 residues too short to cover the CDR3 end, so that end is filled in from the germline J gene. The J gene is TRBJ2-7, the V gene TRBV6-2 or TRBV6-3, with a weak D call TRBD1 (6 bases). The CDR3 loop spans 14 amino acids. V lost 7 bases, J lost 3 bases, and 16 bases lay in between. Germline V CDR1 and CDR2: MNHEY, SVGEGT. Partial CDR3 DNA: TGTGCCAGCACCCCAACAGGCAGGGGCTACGAG. Translated, it gives CASTPTGRGYE. The whole CDR3 protein reads CASTPTGRGYEQYF.

This clone has a handful of counts. Read data end 3 residues before the CDR3 end; the end is taken from the germline J gene. The gene calls are TRBV30 and TRBJ1-2, with D unresolved. The CDR3 runs to 14 residues. V was clipped by 1 base and J by 2 bases, with 11 bases between them. CDR1 is GTSNPN, CDR2 SVGIG, per germline (reference sequence). The DNA read from the CDR3 is TGTGCCTGGAGTGAGCTCACCGCCAACTATGGC. Translating it yields CAWSELTANYG. The CDR3, in full, reads CAWSELTANYGYTF.